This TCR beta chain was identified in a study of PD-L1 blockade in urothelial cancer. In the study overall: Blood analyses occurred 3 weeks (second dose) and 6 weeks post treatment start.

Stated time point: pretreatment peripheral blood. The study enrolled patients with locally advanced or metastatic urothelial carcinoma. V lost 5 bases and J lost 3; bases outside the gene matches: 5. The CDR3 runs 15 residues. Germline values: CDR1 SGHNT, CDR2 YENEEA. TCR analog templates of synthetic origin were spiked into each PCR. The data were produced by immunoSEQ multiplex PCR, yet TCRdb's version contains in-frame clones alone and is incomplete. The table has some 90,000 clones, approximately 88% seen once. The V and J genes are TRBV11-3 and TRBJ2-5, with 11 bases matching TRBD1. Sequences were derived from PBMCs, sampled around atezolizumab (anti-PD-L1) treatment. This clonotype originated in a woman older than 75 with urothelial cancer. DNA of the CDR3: TGTGCCAGCAGCCCGGGACAGGGGGTGGAAGAGACCCAGTACTTC. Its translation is CASSPGQGVEETQYF.